This TCR beta chain was recorded in a study of blood T cell repertoires in COVID-19. In its sample, this clone was seen a few times. Assay: immunoSEQ multiplex PCR; the TCRdb copy retains only in-frame clones and omits some. The sample lists about 97,000 clones, around 85% occurring once. The length of the CDR3 is 14 residues. CDR1 MNHEY and CDR2 SMNVEV come from the germline V gene (reference sequence). V lost 7 bases and J 6 bases, leaving 16 bases between the germline ends. Specimen: peripheral blood. This TCR derives from a woman between 65 and 79 years old with active or convalescent COVID-19. The chain links TRBV27 to TRBJ2-1, with D possibly being TRBD2 (6 bases). This CDR3 is CASTLNGGTNEQFF. In nucleotides, the CDR3 is TGTGCCAGCACGCTAAATGGCGGGACCAATGAGCAGTTCTTC.